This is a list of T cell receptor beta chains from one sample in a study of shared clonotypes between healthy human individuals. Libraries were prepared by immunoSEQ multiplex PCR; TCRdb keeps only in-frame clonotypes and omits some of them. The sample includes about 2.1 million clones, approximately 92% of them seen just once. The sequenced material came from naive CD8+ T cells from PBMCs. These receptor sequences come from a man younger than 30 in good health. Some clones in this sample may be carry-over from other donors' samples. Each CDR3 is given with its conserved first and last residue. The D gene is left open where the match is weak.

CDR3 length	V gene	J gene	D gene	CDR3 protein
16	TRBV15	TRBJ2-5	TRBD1	CATSGSPGQVQETQYF
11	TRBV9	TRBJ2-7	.	CASKRESEQYF
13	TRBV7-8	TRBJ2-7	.	CASSPTGRYEQYF
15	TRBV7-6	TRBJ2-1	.	CASSLATTLYNEQFF
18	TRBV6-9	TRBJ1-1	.	CASSPTELRVYGGTEAFF
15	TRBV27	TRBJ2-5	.	CASSLTGRVVETQYF
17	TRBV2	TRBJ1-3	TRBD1	CASMRSRDRFSGNTIYF
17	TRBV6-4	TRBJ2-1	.	CASSDSRTLSSYNEQFF
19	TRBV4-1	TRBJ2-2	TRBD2	CASSQEAGLAGGPTGELFF
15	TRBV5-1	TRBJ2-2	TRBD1	CASSLHRGMKGELFF
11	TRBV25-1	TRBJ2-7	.	CASKLPYEQYF
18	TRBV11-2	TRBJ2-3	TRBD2	CASSFPKGAGGPTDTQYF
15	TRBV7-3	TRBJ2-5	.	CASSLGPGLQETQYF
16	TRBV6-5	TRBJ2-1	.	CASSYSGLDQTDEQFF
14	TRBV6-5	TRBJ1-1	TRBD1	CASGDRGLRTEAFF
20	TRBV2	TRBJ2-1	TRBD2	CASSAELAGHVSTSYNEQFF